These 6 T cell receptor beta chains were sequenced from one sample in a study of shared clonotypes between healthy human individuals. Sequencing was performed with immunoSEQ multiplex PCR; in TCRdb, only in-frame clones are kept and a portion is missing. The sample contains about 1.1 million clones, about 80% of which appear only once. Sequencing was carried out using memory CD4+ T cells from PBMCs. Subset here: CD45RA-negative fraction. These receptors came from a young man in good health. Some clones in this sample may be carry-over from other donors' samples.

The chain combines TRBV28 with TRBJ1-3; possibly TRBD1 for D (6 bases). V was clipped by 6 bases and J by 0 bases, with 9 bases between them. The CDR3 sequence is 14 residues long. Germline lookup yields CDR1 MDHEN and CDR2 SYDVKM. Here the CDR3 reads CASSKGGSGNTIYF. The CDR3 DNA reads TGTGCCAGCAGCAAGGGGGGCTCTGGAAACACCATATATTTT.

This clone was detected a few times. The chain joins TRBV6-1 to TRBJ1-5, with D possibly being TRBD1 (6 bases). Germline-derived CDR1 and CDR2 are MNHNS and SASEGT. V was shortened by 3 bases and J by 5 bases, with 8 bases between the two germline ends. The CDR3 runs 13 residues. The CDR3 DNA follows: TGTGCCAGCAGTGAGGACAGCTATCAGCCCCAGCATTTT. Translating gives CASSEDSYQPQHF.

This clone was seen a handful of times. This chain uses TRBV30 with TRBJ1-1, with TRBD1 as a possible D gene (5 bases). V dropped 1 base and J dropped 3 bases, with 9 bases sitting between them. The CDR3 is 13 residues long. Germline CDR1 reads GTSNPN; CDR2 reads SVGIG (reference sequence). In nucleotides, the CDR3 is TGTGCCTGGAGTGGACAGAAATACACTGAAGCTTTCTTT. It specifies CAWSGQKYTEAFF.

The V and J genes are TRBV5-5 and TRBJ1-2; possibly TRBD1 for D (6 bases). The V and J ends lost 4 bases and 4 bases respectively, with 14 bases between them. CDR1 is SGHKS, CDR2 YYEKEE, per germline (reference sequence). The CDR3 covers 14 residues. The CDR3 is CASSVGTPSYGYTF. The CDR3 nucleotides read TGTGCCAGCAGCGTGGGGACACCCAGCTATGGCTACACCTTC.

There are a few counts of this clone. The CDR3 DNA reads as TGTGCCAGCAGCTTTCTCCAGGGTACCGGGGAGCTGTTTTTT. Translation: CASSFLQGTGELFF. The chain joins TRBV7-9 to TRBJ2-2; TRBD1 is a possible D gene (5 bases). CDR3 length: 14 amino acids. Trimming stripped 3 bases from V and 5 bases from J, with 10 bases between. Germline loops: CDR1 SEHNR, CDR2 FQNEAQ (reference sequence).

The chain employs TRBV19 and TRBJ2-2; 7 bases fit TRBD2. The CDR3 loop spans 15 amino acids. V dropped 3 bases and J dropped 6; count of bases not matched to a gene: 7. The germline V gene has CDR1 LNHDA and CDR2 SQIVND (reference sequence). The CDR3 sequence is CASSIAGVGSGELFF. For the CDR3, the DNA is TGTGCCAGTAGTATCGCGGGAGTCGGCTCCGGGGAGCTGTTTTTT.